This T cell receptor (beta chain) was documented in a study of CD8+CD57+ T cells in acquired aplastic anemia. Across the study: The DNA of sorted CD4+ and CD8+ cells averaged approximately 3.4 ug.

Selection for sequencing was limited to patients who had shown CD8+CD57+ cell expansion by flow cytometry. None of the patients had been given any therapy when their blood was sampled. Using genomic DNA as the template, TCR beta VDJ and CDR3 profiling was carried out. TCRdb analysed the reads with MiXCR anew, one entry per CDR3 protein. The sample gives over 150,000 distinct CDR3 sequences, around 50% of which show up once; approximately 13% is in the top ten. The CDR3 runs 15 residues. V lost 7 bases and J lost 4, with 17 bases in between. This clonotype ranks as large. The sequencing input was sorted CD4+, CD8+, or CD8+CD57+ T cells (not recorded which) from PBMCs. The chain is built from TRBV12-3 or TRBV12-4 and TRBJ1-5; a weak D match, TRBD1 (5 bases). The clonotype originates from a human donor with aplastic anemia. This CDR3 is CASMGPGGLNQPQHF. CDR3 nucleotide sequence: TGTGCCAGCATGGGGCCGGGCGGATTGAATCAGCCCCAGCATTTT.